The 18 T cell receptor beta chains below were found in one sample sequenced in a study of T cells in localized non-small cell lung cancer. Only in-frame clones appear in the TCRdb table, and some are missing; sequencing was by immunoSEQ multiplex PCR. The profile shows 70,000 to 95,000 clones, approximately 90% of them singletons. The input for sequencing was PBMCs, taken before any cancer treatment. Receptors originate from a woman aged 35 to 70 with stage II squamous cell lung carcinoma.

The V call is TRBV5-6, the J call TRBJ1-4; a possible D gene is TRBD1 (5 bases). Germline V gene lookup returns CDR1 SGHDT and CDR2 YYEEEE. There are 14 residues in the CDR3. Trimming stripped 4 bases from V and 5 bases from J, with 12 bases between. Here the CDR3 reads CASSPTVRNEKLFF. The CDR3 nucleotides are TGTGCCAGCAGCCCGACAGTTCGGAATGAAAAACTGTTTTTT.

The table lists this clone with a count of one. The rearrangement joins TRBV27 to TRBJ1-2; TRBD1 matches 7 bases. The germline V gene encodes CDR1 MNHEY and CDR2 SMNVEV (reference sequence). With 6 bases clipped from V and 4 bases from J, the junction kept 11 bases outside the gene matches. The CDR3 is 15 amino acids. The CDR3 is CASSLLPQGGYGYTF. DNA of the CDR3: TGTGCCAGCAGCCTACTCCCTCAGGGGGGCTATGGCTACACCTTC.

The chain combines TRBV28 with TRBJ1-6; D gene ambiguous. This CDR3 spans 14 amino acids. The V gene's germline CDR1 is MDHEN and CDR2 SYDVKM. Trimming stripped 1 base from V and 9 bases from J, with 10 bases between. In nucleotides, the CDR3 is TGTGCCAGCAGTTTATTCCCGCCCAGTTCACCCCTCCACTTT. It is translated as CASSLFPPSSPLHF.

This chain connects TRBV1 to TRBJ2-7; the D call of TRBD1 is as the table states it, not checked on the DNA. TRBV1 is a pseudogene locus. This CDR3 spans 16 amino acids. CDR3 in DNA: TGCACCAGCAGCCAACCGTTACGGGACAGTTCCTACGAGCAGTACTTC. Translation: CTSSQPLRDSSYEQYF.

The rearrangement joins TRBV4-2 to TRBJ1-1; D perhaps matches TRBD1 (6 bases). The CDR3 has 15 residues. V lost 5 bases to trimming and J lost 1 base, with 14 bases between them. Germline CDR1 is LGHNA and CDR2 is YNFKEQ. The DNA of the CDR3 is TGTGCCAGCAGCGTGTCCCCGGACAGGAACACTGAAGCTTTCTTT. Its translation is CASSVSPDRNTEAFF.

The rearrangement joins TRBV5-1 to TRBJ1-1; D might be TRBD1 (6 bases). The CDR3 has 17 amino acids. Germline V CDR1 and CDR2: SGHRS, YFSETQ. V gave up 4 bases and J gave up 0 bases, with 19 bases separating them. The CDR3 loop reads CASSGGLPHLMNTEAFF. In nucleotides, the CDR3 is TGCGCCAGCAGCGGGGGGCTCCCGCACCTTATGAACACTGAAGCTTTCTTT.

This sequence joins TRBV9 and TRBJ2-5; 7 bases are shared with TRBD2. The trim removed 3 bases at V and 5 bases at J, leaving 10 bases unmatched. The CDR3 consists of 15 residues. CDR1 and CDR2 from the germline V gene are SGDLS and YYNGEE. This chain's CDR3 is CASSAKAGPRETQYF. In DNA, the CDR3 is TGTGCCAGCAGCGCCAAAGCGGGGCCCAGGGAGACCCAGTACTTC.

CDR3 protein: CASSLKGSYTGELFF. DNA of the CDR3: TGTGCCAGCAGCTTAAAAGGGTCCTACACCGGGGAGCTGTTTTTT. The J gene is TRBJ2-2, the V gene TRBV5-6; the D is unclear. Trimming took off 2 bases at V and 3 bases at J, with 11 bases between the two ends. Germline V gene data show CDR1 as SGHDT and CDR2 as YYEEEE. This CDR3 spans 15 amino acids. Using reference TRBV5-6 and TRBJ2-2 for the parts outside the CDR3, the full variable domain is DAGVTQSPTHLIKTRGQQVTLRCSPKSGHDTVSWYQQALGQGPQFIFQYYEEEERQRGNFPDRFSGHQFPNYSSELNVNALLLGDSALYLCASSLKGSYTGELFFGEGSRLTVL.

The J gene is TRBJ1-1, the V gene TRBV29-1; possibly TRBD1 for D (6 bases). There are 12 residues in the CDR3. The V end lost 7 bases, the J end lost 4 bases, and 13 bases lay between the germline ends. Germline CDR1 SQVTM, CDR2 ANQGSEA. CDR3 DNA sequence: TGCAGCGCCAAACAGGGTAGCACTGAAGCTTTCTTT. Translated, it gives CSAKQGSTEAFF.

The V gene is TRBV2, the J gene TRBJ1-1; D ambiguous. The V gene's germline CDR1 is SNHLY and CDR2 FYNNEI. Trimming cost V 6 bases and J 5 bases, with 13 bases left between them. This CDR3 is built from 13 residues. CDR3 region: CASRTYLGTEAFF. CDR3 DNA: TGTGCCAGCAGGACCTACTTGGGGACTGAAGCTTTCTTT.

The chain uses TRBV7-8 and TRBJ2-1, with D unclear. The CDR3 has 15 amino acids. The V end was cut by 5 bases, the J end by 8 bases, with 19 bases between. Germline V CDR1 and CDR2: SGHVS, FQNEAQ. The CDR3 reads CASSLARDDIDEQFF. The CDR3 DNA reads as TGTGCCAGCAGCCTCGCCCGAGACGATATCGATGAGCAGTTCTTC.

The chain employs TRBV5-6 and TRBJ2-5; D is uncertain. The DNA matches TRBJ2-7 better at its end, which makes the J call doubtful. CDR1 SGHDT and CDR2 YYEEEE come from the germline V gene. This CDR3 is built from 15 residues. This chain's CDR3 is CASSLSLRSSYEQYF. The CDR3 DNA follows: TGTGCCAGCAGCTTGTCTTTGCGGAGCTCCTACGAGCAGTACTTC.

J is TRBJ2-7 and V is TRBV2; perhaps D is TRBD1 or TRBD2 (5 bases each). Trimming removed 8 bases at V and 2 bases at J, with 13 bases between. Germline V gives CDR1 SNHLY, CDR2 FYNNEI. CDR3 length equals 13 residues. CDR3 residues: CASGGVGTYEQYF. The DNA for the CDR3 is TGTGCCAGCGGGGGAGTGGGGACCTACGAGCAGTACTTC.

This chain joins TRBV4-2 and TRBJ1-2, with a tentative D call TRBD1 (6 bases). V was trimmed by 0 bases and J by 7 bases, leaving 15 bases between them. The CDR3 contains 15 residues. Germline values: CDR1 LGHNA, CDR2 YNFKEQ. The CDR3 nucleotides are TGTGCCAGCAGCCAAGATGATCTGGGGGCGATTGGCTACACCTTC. Its translation is CASSQDDLGAIGYTF.

This rearrangement joins TRBV5-1 to TRBJ2-5; 9 bases line up with TRBD1. V lost 3 bases, J lost 5 bases, and 8 bases stayed unmatched. There are 15 residues in the CDR3. Germline CDR1 reads SGHRS; CDR2 reads YFSETQ. The CDR3 protein is CASSSSTGGWETQYF. In nucleotides, the CDR3 is TGCGCCAGCAGCTCGTCAACAGGGGGCTGGGAGACCCAGTACTTC. Supplemented by reference TRBV5-1 and TRBJ2-5, the full variable domain reads KAGVTQTPRYLIKTRGQQVTLSCSPISGHRSVSWYQQTPGQGLQFLFEYFSETQRNKGNFPGRFSGRQFSNSRSEMNVSTLELGDSALYLCASSSSTGGWETQYFGPGTRLLVL.

The chain links TRBV19 to TRBJ1-2; D gene unclear. Trimming stripped 6 bases from V and 6 bases from J, with 11 bases between. Looked up from germline, CDR1 is LNHDA and CDR2 is SQIVND (reference sequence). The CDR3 length is 12 residues. CDR3 bases: TGTGCCAGTAGGATTGGGCTAGATGGCTACACCTTC. Protein: CASRIGLDGYTF.

This clone was found once. The rearrangement joins TRBV19 to TRBJ1-5; the match to TRBD1 covers 9 bases. The CDR3 runs to 13 residues. Germline CDR1 is LNHDA and CDR2 is SQIVND (reference sequence). The trim removed 9 bases at V and 11 bases at J, leaving 11 bases unmatched. The CDR3, as DNA: TGTGCCAGCACGACAGGGGGGGGCGAGGCCCAGCATTTT. Encoded protein: CASTTGGGEAQHF.

V usage is TRBV9 and J usage is TRBJ1-5, with 11 bases identical to TRBD1. V lost 7 bases, J lost 6 bases, and 6 bases stayed unmatched. There are 14 residues in the CDR3. Germline CDR1 SGDLS, CDR2 YYNGEE. The DNA for the CDR3 is TGTGCCAGCGGATCCGGGACAGGGGGTCAGCCCCAGCATTTT. Amino acids: CASGSGTGGQPQHF.